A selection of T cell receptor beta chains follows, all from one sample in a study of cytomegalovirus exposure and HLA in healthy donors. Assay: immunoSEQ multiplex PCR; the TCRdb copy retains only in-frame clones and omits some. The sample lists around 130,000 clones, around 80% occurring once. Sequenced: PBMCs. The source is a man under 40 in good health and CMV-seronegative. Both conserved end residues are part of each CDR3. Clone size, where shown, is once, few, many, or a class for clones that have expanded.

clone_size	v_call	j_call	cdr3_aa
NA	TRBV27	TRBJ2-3	CASSLSRGYTTDTQYF
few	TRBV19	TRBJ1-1	CVIRGTNTEAFF
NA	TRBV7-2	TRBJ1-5	CASSQDSANQPQHF
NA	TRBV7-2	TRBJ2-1	CASSRVGRGTYNEQFF
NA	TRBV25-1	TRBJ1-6	CATRDRDRDNSPLHF
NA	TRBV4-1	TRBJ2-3	CASSQVASFTDTQYF
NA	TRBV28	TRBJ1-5	CASTRGPYSNQPQHF
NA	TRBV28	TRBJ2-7	CASSLTETYEQYF
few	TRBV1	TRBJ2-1	CTSSQDKAGGNYNEQFF
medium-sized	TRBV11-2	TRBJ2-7	CASSSPGQGDSEQYF
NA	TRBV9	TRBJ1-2	CASSPMDRIHGYTF
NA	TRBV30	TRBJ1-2	CAWSVPPRGYGYTF
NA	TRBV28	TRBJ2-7	CASRPLAGSLAQYF
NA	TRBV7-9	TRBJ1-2	CASRPVGYTF
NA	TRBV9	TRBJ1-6	CASSAARGDRDNSPLHF
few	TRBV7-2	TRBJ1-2	CASSLARDRGHYGYTF
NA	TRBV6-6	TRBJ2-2	CASSNRVGELFF
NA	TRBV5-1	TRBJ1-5	CASSPLGLGGQPQHF
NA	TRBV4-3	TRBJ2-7	CASSQESGHSYREQYF
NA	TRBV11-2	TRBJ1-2	CASSLSLGARGYTF
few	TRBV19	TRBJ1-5	CASSIRGRVSSNQPQHF
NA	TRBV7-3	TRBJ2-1	CASSPSGGEQFF
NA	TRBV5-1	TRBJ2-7	CASRPGTSGTYEQYF
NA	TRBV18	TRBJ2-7	CASSPRTGFYEQYF
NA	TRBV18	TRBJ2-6	CASSPGGTGANVLTF
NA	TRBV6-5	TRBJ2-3	CASSYSGGSDTQYF
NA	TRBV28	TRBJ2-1	CASSYQTSLGEQFF
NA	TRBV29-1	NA	CSVARTDYEQYF
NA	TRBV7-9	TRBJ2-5	CASSFGVDRETQYF
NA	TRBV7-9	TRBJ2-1	CASSLRLADKGNEQFF
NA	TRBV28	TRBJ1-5	CASMAGKRNQPQHF
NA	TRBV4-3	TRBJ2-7	CASSFTSGTGHEQYF
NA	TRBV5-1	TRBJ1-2	CASSLGRQGGSYGYTF
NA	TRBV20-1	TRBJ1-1	CSAGENTEAFF
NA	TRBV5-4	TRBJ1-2	CASSRDSFYGYTF
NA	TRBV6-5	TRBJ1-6	CASSYGQGGPPLHF
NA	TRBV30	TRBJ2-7	CAWSGDRGGEQYF
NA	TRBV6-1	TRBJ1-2	CASSVQDYGYTF
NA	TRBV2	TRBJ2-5	CASSGRGETQYF
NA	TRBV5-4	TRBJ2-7	CASSQGGLAIEQYF